One sample yielded the 5 T cell receptor beta chains listed below, sequenced in a study of CD8+ T cells in alopecia areata. Separation of pooled cutaneous lymph node cells was by sorting with CD4, CD8alpha, NKG2D, NKG2ACE and other markers. After isolation, RNA underwent reverse transcription to generate cDNA as the sequencing template. TCRdb keeps only in-frame clones here, not all; method: immunoSEQ multiplex PCR. Observed in the sample are 200,000 to 300,000 clones, none of them singletons. The sequencing sample was made of CD4+ T cells sorted from a lymph node. These receptors all stem from a C3H/HeJ mouse with alopecia areata. This line is of MHC haplotype H2-k.

This clone was picked up a small number of times. Mouse gene names and germline throughout. The read falls 4 residues short of the CDR3 end, and the missing part is taken from the germline J gene. Additional DNA sequences in this sample encode the identical CDR3. The chain carries TRBV13-1 and TRBJ2-7; D uncertain. CDR1 is NSHNY, CDR2 SYGAGN, per germline. CDR3 length equals 12 residues. Trimming removed 2 bases at V and 3 bases at J, with 6 bases between. This CDR3 reads CASSDSDYEQYF. CDR3 DNA, as far as it was read: TGTGCCAGCAGTGACTCTGACTAT.

This clone was found a few times. Mouse gene names and germline throughout. The read terminates 4 residues ahead of where the CDR3 ends, so the germline J gene completes it. This chain connects TRBV31 to TRBJ2-3; TRBD2 matches at 11 bases. The CDR3 sequence is 16 residues long. Germline V CDR1 and CDR2: GKSSPN, SITVG. After removal of 1 base from V and 0 bases from J, the junction contained 3 bases not matched to a gene. CDR3 DNA, as far as it was read: TGTGCCTGGAGTCACTGGGGGGGCCCTAGTGCAGAA. This encodes CAWSHWGGPSAE. In full, the CDR3 is CAWSHWGGPSAETLYF.

For this clone: Gene names follow the mouse nomenclature. The read comes to an end 4 residues before the CDR3 does, leaving the germline J gene to fill in the end. The chain joins TRBV19 to TRBJ2-1; TRBD1 aligns across 10 bases. Germline V gene sequence: CDR1 FNHDT, CDR2 SITEND (reference sequence). This CDR3 region has 17 residues. V lost 4 bases to trimming and J lost 6 bases; unmatched junction nucleotides: 13. The CDR3 bases that were read are TGTGCCAGCAGTTCCCGATCCCGACAGGGGGCGCGTGCT. It codes for CASSSRSRQGARA. The full CDR3 sequence reads CASSSRSRQGARAEQFF. The full variable domain, rest sourced from reference TRBV19 and TRBJ2-1, is GGIITQTPKFLIGQEGQKLTLKCQQNFNHDTMYWYRQDSGKGLRLIYYSITENDLQKGDLSEGYDASREKKSSFSLTVTSAQKNEMAVFLCASSSRSRQGARAEQFFGPGTRLTVL.

This clone appeared a few times. Mouse gene names and germline throughout. The read falls 4 residues short of the CDR3 end, and the missing part is taken from the germline J gene. This chain uses TRBV13-3 with TRBJ2-2, with D possibly matching TRBD1 (6 bases). This CDR3 is built from 13 residues. The germline V and J ends were trimmed by 3 bases and 6 bases, with 9 bases remaining between them. Per germline, CDR1 NNHDY and CDR2 SYVADS. The CDR3: CASSARGAGQLYF. CDR3 DNA (partial): TGTGCCAGCAGTGCCAGGGGCGCCGGG.

About this clone itself: Mouse gene names apply. The read halts 4 residues ahead of the CDR3 end, with the missing end drawn from the germline J gene. This chain connects TRBV19 to TRBJ2-7, with TRBD2 matching over 12 bases. The length of the CDR3 is 15 residues. Per germline, CDR1 FNHDT and CDR2 SITEND (reference sequence). The covered CDR3 bases are TGTGCCAGCAGCCAAACCGGGACTGGGGGGTAT. Translating gives CASSQTGTGGY. The full CDR3 reads CASSQTGTGGYEQYF.